These 32 T cell receptor beta chains came from one sample sequenced in a study of control samples from healthy donors and cancer patients (dated by TCRdb to the early 2020s). Library prep was done by the immunoSEQ multiplex PCR assay. Held by TCRdb, this immuneACCESS table contains in-frame sequences only and omits some clones. Under half of the omission traces to an unresolved V gene where checked; the cause of the rest is unknown. Here the sample has 90,000 to 150,000 clones; 80% to 90% occur a single time. Roughly an eighth of the sample is in the top ten clones. The sequencing sample was made of blood. Receptors were obtained from a man aged 30 to 39 in good health.

The chain uses TRBV29-1 and TRBJ1-1; D is ambiguous. Trimming stripped 7 bases from V and 1 base from J, with 13 bases between. From germline, CDR1 is SQVTM and CDR2 ANQGSEA. This CDR3 contains 13 residues. The CDR3 DNA is TGCAGCGCCGCATTTAGGAAGAACACTGAAGCTTTCTTT. This translates into CSAAFRKNTEAFF. The full variable domain, completed using reference TRBV29-1 and TRBJ1-1, is SAVISQKPSRDICQRGTSLTIQCQVDSQVTMMFWYRQQPGQSLTLIATANQGSEATYESGFVIDKFPISRPNLTFSTLTVSNMSPEDSSIYLCSAAFRKNTEAFFGQGTRLTVV.

V gene TRBV7-2 combines with J gene TRBJ2-7, with TRBD1 identical over 7 bases. Losses at the gene ends were 3 bases for V and 3 bases for J; bases not matched to a gene: 11. This CDR3 has 16 amino acids. CDR1 is SGHTA, CDR2 FQGNSA, per germline. The CDR3 nucleotides are TGTGCCAGCAGCTTTGTGCTCGGGACAGACCTCTACGAGCAGTACTTC. It codes for CASSFVLGTDLYEQYF.

This sequence joins TRBV30 and TRBJ2-5; D may correspond to TRBD1 or TRBD2 (5 bases each). Germline V gene lookup returns CDR1 GTSNPN and CDR2 SVGIG (reference sequence). Trimming cost V 4 bases and J 5 bases, with 17 bases left between them. The CDR3 has 14 amino acids. CDR3 nucleotides: TGTGCCTGGATAGCGCCGGGACCCACGGAGACCCAGTACTTC. It is translated as CAWIAPGPTETQYF.

The CDR3 sequence: CSVELAGGYEQYV. The CDR3 DNA reads TGCAGCGTTGAACTAGCGGGGGGCTACGAGCAGTACGTC. This sequence joins TRBV29-1 and TRBJ2-7; 11 nucleotides agree with TRBD2. The CDR3 is made up of 13 amino acids. Losses at the gene ends were 2 bases for V and 3 bases for J; bases not matched to a gene: 0. The germline gives CDR1 SQVTM, CDR2 ANQGSEA.

The chain links TRBV19 to TRBJ1-1; 7 nucleotides line up with TRBD1. The V gene's germline CDR1 is LNHDA and CDR2 SQIVND (reference sequence). This CDR3 is built from 12 residues. V shed 7 bases and J 10 bases; nucleotides not matched to a gene: 9. This CDR3 reads CASTERGLAAFF. In DNA form, the CDR3 reads TGTGCCAGTACAGAGAGGGGGCTCGCAGCTTTCTTT.

The chain uses TRBV30 and TRBJ1-2; 7 bases agree with TRBD1. Germline CDR1 and CDR2: GTSNPN and SVGIG (reference sequence). The V and J ends lost 2 bases and 4 bases, in that order; junction bases with no gene match: 4. The CDR3 length is 13 residues. CDR3 amino acids: CAWSMTGLYGYTF. In DNA, the CDR3 is TGTGCCTGGAGTATGACAGGGCTCTATGGCTACACCTTC.

The V call is TRBV29-1, the J call TRBJ2-2, with D unclear. Germline loops: CDR1 SQVTM, CDR2 ANQGSEA. CDR3 length: 12 residues. Between the trimmed V and J ends, which lost 3 bases and 9 bases, there was a span of 11 bases. The CDR3 here is CSVETHDRELFF. The CDR3 DNA reads TGCAGCGTTGAGACTCACGACCGGGAGCTGTTTTTT.

V gene TRBV5-1 combines with J gene TRBJ2-7, with D perhaps given as TRBD1 or TRBD2 (5 bases each). Germline lookup yields CDR1 SGHRS and CDR2 YFSETQ. V lost 3 bases to trimming and J lost 6 bases, with 10 bases between them. CDR3 length: 12 amino acids. The CDR3, as DNA: TGCGCCAGCAGCTGGTCGGGGCGCGAGCAGTACTTC. Amino acid sequence: CASSWSGREQYF.

V gene TRBV12-5 combines with J gene TRBJ1-2; no clear D. The germline V gene has CDR1 LGHNT and CDR2 FRNRAP. The CDR3 consists of 13 residues. The V end was cut by 6 bases, the J end by 9 bases, with 17 bases between. CDR3 amino acids: CASGIPPAESYTF. In DNA form, the CDR3 reads TGTGCTAGTGGAATTCCCCCAGCGGAAAGCTACACCTTC.

The chain combines TRBV5-1 with TRBJ2-4; D unclear. Trimming shortened V by 0 bases and J by 0 bases, and 10 bases separated the two germline ends. The CDR3 contains 16 residues. Germline V gene sequence: CDR1 SGHRS, CDR2 YFSETQ. Written as DNA, the CDR3 is TGCGCCAGCAGCTTGGAGGCAGGTTTAGCCAAAAACATTCAGTACTTC. It is translated as CASSLEAGLAKNIQYF.

This clone was seen only once. CDR3 sequence (DNA): TGTGCCAGCTCACGGGGGGCGAGCTCCTACAATGAGCAGTTCTTC. Translating it yields CASSRGASSYNEQFF. This chain uses TRBV18 with TRBJ2-1; either TRBD1 or TRBD2 may fit D (6 bases each). This CDR3 has 15 residues. Per germline, CDR1 KGHSH and CDR2 LQKENI. V was shortened by 4 bases and J by 0 bases, with 10 bases between the two germline ends.

In the case of this clone: In the same sample, other DNA sequences code for this CDR3. This chain joins TRBV6-5 and TRBJ1-1; no clear D gene. V lost 0 bases to trimming and J lost 1 base, with 3 bases between them. There are 13 residues in the CDR3. Germline CDR1 is MNHEY and CDR2 is SVGAGI. In DNA form, the CDR3 reads TGTGCCAGCAGTTACTCCCGGAACACTGAAGCTTTCTTT. This sequence encodes CASSYSRNTEAFF.

The chain carries TRBV5-1 and TRBJ1-2, with D possibly being TRBD1 (5 bases). Trimming removed 1 base at V and 3 bases at J, with 19 bases between. This CDR3 comprises 17 residues. From germline, CDR1 is SGHRS and CDR2 YFSETQ. CDR3 loop: CASSLSGEQAGDYGYTF. The CDR3 nucleotides read TGCGCCAGCAGCTTGTCGGGGGAACAGGCCGGCGACTATGGCTACACCTTC.

V gene TRBV4-1 combines with J gene TRBJ2-5; no firm D call. CDR1 is MGHRA, CDR2 YSYEKL, per germline. V gave up 4 bases and J gave up 4 bases, with 10 bases separating them. The CDR3 loop spans 13 amino acids. The CDR3 here is CASSRTSGETQYF. CDR3 coding DNA: TGCGCCAGCAGCCGCACGAGTGGAGAGACCCAGTACTTC.

The chain couples TRBV14 to TRBJ1-5; D is uncertain. The CDR3 consists of 12 residues. CDR1 and CDR2 (germline): SGHDN, FVKESK. The germline V and J ends were trimmed by 2 bases and 4 bases, with 3 bases remaining between them. CDR3 region: CASSQTNQPQHF. The CDR3 region has the DNA TGTGCCAGCAGCCAAACTAATCAGCCCCAGCATTTT.

The CDR3: CASSTRTGDEQYV. CDR3 nucleotide sequence: TGTGCCAGCAGCACCCGTACAGGGGACGAGCAGTACGTC. The chain joins TRBV7-9 to TRBJ2-7; 7 bases align to TRBD1. V lost 5 bases, J lost 5 bases, and 6 bases stayed unmatched. CDR3 size: 13 residues. CDR1 is SEHNR, CDR2 FQNEAQ, per germline (reference sequence).

The rearrangement links TRBV11-3 to TRBJ1-6, with unresolved D. CDR1 is SGHNT, CDR2 YENEEA, per germline. The CDR3 contains 13 residues. V was trimmed by 4 bases and J by 9 bases, leaving 10 bases between them. The CDR3 reads CASSSYMGSPLHF. In DNA form, the CDR3 reads TGTGCCAGCAGCTCTTACATGGGTTCACCCCTCCACTTT.

This chain uses TRBV2 with TRBJ1-6, with 9 bases fitting TRBD1. CDR1 is SNHLY and CDR2 is FYNNEI in the germline V gene. The CDR3 contains 18 residues. The J segment lost 7 bases and the V segment lost 7 bases, leaving 17 bases of the junction unmatched. The CDR3 loop reads CASTPNGQTGTGNSPLHF. In DNA form, the CDR3 reads TGTGCCAGCACCCCGAATGGGCAGACCGGGACAGGGAATTCACCCCTCCACTTT.

The J gene is TRBJ2-1, the V gene TRBV28, with D unresolved. CDR1 is MDHEN, CDR2 SYDVKM, per germline. There are 13 residues in the CDR3. The V and J ends lost 5 bases and 8 bases respectively, with 13 bases between them. CDR3 sequence (DNA): TGTGCCAGCAGTCGGGTTAGCATGGATGAGCAGTTCTTC. Protein sequence: CASSRVSMDEQFF.

CDR3 in amino acids: CASSDSDSNQPQHF. The DNA of the CDR3 is TGTGCCAGCAGTGACAGTGATAGCAATCAGCCCCAGCATTTT. This chain joins TRBV2 and TRBJ1-5; D unresolved. Germline CDR1 and CDR2: SNHLY and FYNNEI. This CDR3 comprises 14 residues. The ends were cut back, 3 bases at V and 0 bases at J, with 6 bases in the middle.

The genes are TRBV10-3 and TRBJ1-2; D is possibly TRBD1 (5 bases). This CDR3 comprises 13 residues. Germline V gene data show CDR1 as ENHRY and CDR2 as SYGVKD. In DNA, the CDR3 is TGTCCCCCAGGCAGGGCAAACCGGGGCGGCTACACCTTC. This sequence encodes CPPGRANRGGYTF.

This clone was recorded many times. V and J are TRBV10-2 and TRBJ1-1; the D gene is possibly TRBD1 (5 bases). Germline CDR1 WSHSY, CDR2 SAAADI. The CDR3 is made up of 11 amino acids. V lost 8 bases and J lost 7, with 11 bases in between. CDR3 protein: CASSEGNEAFF. CDR3 nucleotides: TGCGCCAGCTCGGAGGGGAATGAAGCTTTCTTT.

In its sample, this clone was seen a few times. CDR3: CAISEPEGRGTGNTIYF. The CDR3 nucleotides are TGTGCCATCAGTGAGCCCGAAGGTAGGGGCACTGGAAACACCATATATTTT. The V call is TRBV10-3, the J call TRBJ1-3, with D possibly matching TRBD1 (5 bases). Germline V gene sequence: CDR1 ENHRY, CDR2 SYGVKD. The germline V and J ends were trimmed by 2 bases and 2 bases, with 16 bases remaining between them. This CDR3 is 17 amino acids long.

The chain joins TRBV19 to TRBJ1-1; D is unresolved. The CDR3 loop spans 15 amino acids. The V gene's germline CDR1 is LNHDA and CDR2 SQIVND (reference sequence). V lost 1 base, J lost 6 bases, and 15 bases lay in between. The CDR3 coding sequence is TGTGCCAGTAGTATAGTCCCGTCCCTTGGGGCTGAAGCTTTCTTT. This sequence encodes CASSIVPSLGAEAFF. Full variable domain (outside the CDR3, taken from reference TRBV19 and TRBJ1-1): DGGITQSPKYLFRKEGQNVTLSCEQNLNHDAMYWYRQDPGQGLRLIYYSQIVNDFQKGDIAEGYSVSREKKESFPLTVTSAQKNPTAFYLCASSIVPSLGAEAFFGQGTRLTVV.

This clone was found once. V usage is TRBV6-5 and J usage is TRBJ2-2; a weak D match, TRBD2 (6 bases). This CDR3 region has 15 residues. V shed 8 bases and J shed 6 bases, with 19 bases lying between them. The germline V gene has CDR1 MNHEY and CDR2 SVGAGI. The CDR3 is CASGISQGGSGELFF. The DNA for the CDR3 is TGTGCCAGCGGGATATCGCAGGGAGGATCCGGGGAGCTGTTTTTT.

In this sample, this clone turned up a few times. V usage is TRBV6-1 and J usage is TRBJ2-6; no firm D call. Germline loops: CDR1 MNHNS, CDR2 SASEGT. The CDR3 is made up of 16 amino acids. Between the trimmed V and J ends, which lost 2 bases and 2 bases, there was a span of 10 bases. In DNA, the CDR3 is TGTGCCAGCAGTGAAATTTGGGTTCCTGGGGCCAACGTCCTGACTTTC. As protein: CASSEIWVPGANVLTF.

A single count supports this clone. The rearrangement uses TRBV10-3 and TRBJ1-2, with D tentatively TRBD1 (6 bases). The CDR3 contains 14 residues. Trimming took 3 bases from V and 4 from J, leaving 12 bases between them. The germline gives CDR1 ENHRY, CDR2 SYGVKD. CDR3 in DNA: TGTGCCATCAGTGACGGGGGCGCGGGCTATGGCTACACCTTC. Amino acid sequence: CAISDGGAGYGYTF.

The gene calls are TRBV24-1 and TRBJ2-1; D not resolved. V lost 6 bases and J 0 bases, leaving 11 bases between the germline ends. CDR1 is KGHDR and CDR2 is SFDVKD in the germline V gene. This CDR3 contains 15 residues. This CDR3 reads CATSTPPSSYNEQFF. Here the CDR3 DNA reads TGTGCCACCAGTACACCCCCGAGCTCCTACAATGAGCAGTTCTTC.

J is TRBJ2-2 and V is TRBV20-1; 11 bases agree with TRBD1. The CDR3 loop spans 14 amino acids. Germline CDR1 DFQATT, CDR2 SNEGSKA (reference sequence). The V gene end was trimmed by 3 bases and the J gene end by 7 bases; junction bases not matched to a gene: 4. The CDR3 spells CSASGQGADGELFF. The CDR3 DNA sequence: TGCAGTGCTAGTGGACAGGGGGCGGACGGGGAGCTGTTTTTT.

The chain combines TRBV7-6 with TRBJ2-2; D unclear. The germline V gene has CDR1 SGHVS and CDR2 FNYEAQ. Trimming cost V 1 base and J 3 bases, with 6 bases left between them. CDR3 size: 14 residues. CDR3 sequence reads: CASSLGWDTGELFF. The CDR3, as DNA: TGTGCCAGCAGCTTAGGATGGGACACCGGGGAGCTGTTTTTT.

V usage is TRBV6-5 and J usage is TRBJ2-7; 8 nucleotides align to TRBD2. Germline V gene data show CDR1 as MNHEY and CDR2 as SVGAGI. The CDR3 totals 14 residues. After removal of 1 base from V and 6 bases from J, the junction contained 5 bases not matched to a gene. CDR3 region: CASSYLRGVGEQYF. The CDR3 DNA is TGTGCCAGCAGTTACTTGCGGGGGGTTGGCGAGCAGTACTTC.

The rearrangement joins TRBV30 to TRBJ1-5, with D unclear. CDR3 length equals 17 residues. Germline loops: CDR1 GTSNPN, CDR2 SVGIG (reference sequence). V lost 6 bases to trimming and J lost 1 base, with 22 bases between them. CDR3 sequence (DNA): TGTGCCTGTACGACGGGAAAGGGCCCGGTCAGCAATCAGCCCCAGCATTTT. Translated, it gives CACTTGKGPVSNQPQHF.